A single sample is the source of the 8 T cell receptor beta chains below, sequenced in a study of blood T cell repertoires in COVID-19. Repertoires were generated with immunoSEQ multiplex PCR, while TCRdb's copy carries only in-frame clones and drops some. Of more than 400,000 clones detected, around 85% appear once; the ten largest clones hold approximately 3.2%. The sample comprised peripheral blood. These TCRs come from a human donor in a cohort sampled during active COVID-19.

The chain couples TRBV5-1 to TRBJ2-5, with TRBD1 matching 9 bases. Germline trimming cut 4 bases from V and 4 bases from J; bases unmatched to any gene: 5. Looked up from germline, CDR1 is SGHRS and CDR2 is YFSETQ. This CDR3 is built from 14 residues. The CDR3, as DNA: TGCGCCAGCAGCCTTGGACAGGGGTCAGAGACCCAGTACTTC. This encodes CASSLGQGSETQYF.

The chain links TRBV6-5 to TRBJ2-7; TRBD1 is a possible D gene (6 bases). V shed 7 bases and J shed 3 bases, with 16 bases lying between them. The CDR3 is made up of 14 amino acids. Germline V lookup: CDR1 MNHEY, CDR2 SVGAGI. CDR3 loop: CASITGTIFYEQYF. The CDR3 bases are TGTGCCAGCATTACCGGGACAATTTTCTACGAGCAGTACTTC.

The V call is TRBV25-1, the J call TRBJ1-4; D not resolved. The CDR3 contains 13 residues. The V end lost 5 bases, the J end lost 0 bases, and 4 bases lay between the germline ends. In germline, CDR1 is MGHDK, CDR2 SYGVNS. The CDR3 DNA follows: TGTGCCAGCAGTATCGCAACTAATGAAAAACTGTTTTTT. Encoded protein: CASSIATNEKLFF.

This clone showed up just a few times. The chain couples TRBV19 to TRBJ2-1; D is ambiguous. V lost 4 bases, J lost 6 bases, and 19 bases lay in between. The CDR3 has 16 amino acids. Germline V lookup: CDR1 LNHDA, CDR2 SQIVND (reference sequence). The CDR3: CASSRSGGAPANEQFF. CDR3 DNA sequence: TGTGCCAGTAGTAGGAGTGGCGGAGCTCCAGCCAATGAGCAGTTCTTC.

V usage is TRBV6-5 and J usage is TRBJ1-3; D is unresolved. V was cut by 0 bases and J by 1 base, with 7 bases left in between. CDR3 length equals 15 residues. Germline V lookup: CDR1 MNHEY, CDR2 SVGAGI. The CDR3 nucleotides are TGTGCCAGCAGTTACTCGAGAGGATCTGGAAACACCATATATTTT. This gives the protein CASSYSRGSGNTIYF.

The V and J genes are TRBV29-1 and TRBJ2-1; 8 nucleotides line up with TRBD2. V lost 6 bases, J lost 6 bases, and 10 bases stayed unmatched. The CDR3 consists of 14 residues. CDR1 is SQVTM, CDR2 ANQGSEA, per germline. Here the CDR3 reads CSVHLAGRANEQFF. The CDR3 DNA reads as TGCAGCGTCCACCTCGCCGGGAGGGCCAATGAGCAGTTCTTC.

This clone was seen more than once but under ten times. The chain combines TRBV3-1 (or the pseudogene TRBV3-2) with TRBJ1-4; no firm D call. V was trimmed by 3 bases and J by 7 bases, leaving 30 bases between them. Germline CDR1 reads LGHDT; CDR2 reads YNNKEL (reference sequence). The CDR3 length is 20 residues. The CDR3 loop reads CASSHYPRASSSSSFEKLFF. The CDR3 DNA follows: TGTGCCAGCAGCCATTATCCGAGGGCATCCTCCTCCAGCAGCTTTGAAAAACTGTTTTTT.

This clone is a singleton in its sample. J is TRBJ2-3 and V is TRBV5-1; 8 positions match TRBD2. V shed 5 bases, J shed 1 base, and the junction held 6 bases outside the gene matches. This CDR3 region has 15 residues. The germline CDR1 and CDR2 sequences are SGHRS and YFSETQ. CDR3 DNA: TGCGCCAGCAGAGAAGTTAGCGGGGGCACAGATACGCAGTATTTT. It yields the protein CASREVSGGTDTQYF.